A single sample is the source of the 3 T cell receptor beta chains below, sequenced in a study of blood T cell repertoires in COVID-19. Assay used: immunoSEQ multiplex PCR; TCRdb lists only in-frame clones, some missing. This sample carries 100,000 or so clones, about 89% of them seen once, and the ten largest clones take approximately 2%. Specimen: peripheral blood. These receptors were collected from a man aged 45-60 years with active COVID-19.

The chain is built from TRBV6-5 and TRBJ1-4; 7 bases are shared with TRBD1. Germline CDR1 is MNHEY and CDR2 is SVGAGI. With 4 bases clipped from V and 4 bases from J, the junction kept 6 bases outside the gene matches. The CDR3 loop spans 15 amino acids. CDR3 region: CASSSPGQINEKLFF. The DNA of the CDR3 is TGTGCCAGCAGTTCCCCGGGACAGATTAATGAAAAACTGTTTTTT.

The gene calls are TRBV3-1 (or the pseudogene TRBV3-2) and TRBJ2-5; no reliable D call. This CDR3 region has 13 residues. In germline, CDR1 is LGHDT, CDR2 YNNKEL (reference sequence). Trimming took 3 bases from V and 5 from J, leaving 10 bases between them. The CDR3: CASSHLNGETQYF. The CDR3 DNA sequence: TGTGCCAGCAGCCACCTAAACGGGGAGACCCAGTACTTC.

This clone was recorded once. The rearrangement uses TRBV10-1 and TRBJ1-2; no definite D call. CDR3 length: 13 amino acids. Germline V gene data show CDR1 as WNHNN and CDR2 as SYGVQD (reference sequence). V shed 8 bases and J shed 3 bases, with 13 bases lying between them. This CDR3 is CASPESGYYGYTF. CDR3 DNA sequence: TGCGCCAGCCCCGAGTCGGGGTACTATGGCTACACCTTC.